The rows below give T cell receptor beta chains drawn from one sample of a study of tumor and adjacent non-tumor tissue in lung cancer. TCRdb passed the multiplex PCR reads through MiXCR, listing each CDR3 protein once. This table holds 65,000 to 80,000 distinct CDR3 sequences, 60% to 75% found once. The sample comprised lung tumor tissue. Receptors originate from a man in his fifties or sixties with non-small cell lung cancer. Each CDR3 is given with its conserved first and last residue. The D gene is left open where the match is weak. Not all rows give a size; the values are once, few, many and, for expanded clones, a class.

TRBV5-1,few,TRBD2,TRBJ2-7,CASSSRLAGEQYF,TGTGCCAGCAGCTCGCGACTAGCAGGAGAGCAGTACTTC
TRBV29-1,NA,NA,TRBJ2-1,CSVDGGQEYNERFF,TGCAGCGTTGATGGCGGGCAGGAGTACAATGAGCGGTTCTTC
TRBV6-1,NA,NA,TRBJ1-5,CASSELTRGQPKHF,TGTGCCAGCAGTGAATTGACCAGGGGTCAGCCCAAGCATTTT
TRBV28,NA,TRBD2,TRBJ2-1,CASSQYPLTSGRHNEQFF,TGTGCCAGCAGCCAATATCCCCTTACTAGCGGGAGGCACAATGAGCAGTTCTTC
TRBV6-6,few,NA,TRBJ1-5,CASRPSRNQPQHF,TGTGCCAGCAGGCCAAGCAGGAATCAGCCCCAGCATTTT
TRBV11-1,many,NA,TRBJ2-7,CASSFGRNYEQYF,TGTGCCAGCAGCTTCGGTCGAAACTACGAGCAGTACTTC
TRBV6-5,NA,TRBD2,TRBJ2-5,CVSSSSGRTGLETQYF,TGTGTCAGCAGTAGTAGCGGGAGGACGGGGCTGGAGACCCAGTACTTC
TRBV5-4,NA,TRBD2,TRBJ2-5,CASILQAGGEETQYF,TGTGCCAGCATCTTGCAAGCGGGAGGGGAAGAGACCCAGTACTTC
TRBV6-1,NA,NA,TRBJ2-7,CASTDGLTDYEQYF,TGTGCCAGCACTGATGGACTAACGGACTACGAACAGTACTTC
TRBV20-1,NA,TRBD1,TRBJ1-2,CSAIDGTGYGCTF,TGCAGTGCTATAGATGGGACAGGGTATGGCTGCACCTTC
TRBV29-1,NA,NA,TRBJ2-2,CSCRQGGLTGELFF,TGCAGCTGTCGTCAGGGGGGTTTGACAGGGGAGCTGTTTTTT
TRBV6-6,NA,NA,TRBJ1-1,CASSYSIWHNEAFF,TGTGCCAGCAGTTACTCGATATGGCACAATGAAGCTTTCTTT
TRBV20-1,NA,NA,TRBJ2-2,CSARGIESGELLF,TGCAGTGCTAGGGGAATAGAATCCGGGGAGCTGCTTTTT
TRBV14,many,NA,TRBJ2-4,CASSQDRSSKNIQYF,TGTGCCAGCAGCCAAGACCGTTCGTCCAAAAACATTCAGTACTTC
TRBV20-1,many,TRBD2,TRBJ2-7,CSALADSYEQYF,TGCAGTGCCCTAGCGGACTCCTACGAGCAGTACTTC
TRBV6-5,NA,TRBD1,TRBJ1-2,CASSSPHRGTVNYGYTF,TGTGCCAGCAGTTCACCGCACAGGGGGACTGTTAACTATGGCTACACCTTC
TRBV29-1,NA,NA,TRBJ2-7,CSVAELRAVVDEEYF,TGCAGCGTTGCGGAGTTAAGAGCGGTGGTCGACGAGGAGTACTTC
TRBV6-5,NA,NA,TRBJ1-1,CTRRQGDTEVFF,TGTACCAGGAGGCAGGGTGACACTGAAGTTTTCTTT
TRBV5-4,NA,NA,TRBJ1-6,CTRSTQGRNSPLHF,TGTACCCGCAGCACTCAGGGGAGGAATTCACCCCTCCACTTT
TRBV6-6,once,NA,TRBJ2-7,CASSYEPWREDVEQYF,TGTGCCAGCAGTTACGAACCTTGGCGGGAAGACGTCGAACAGTACTTC
TRBV20-1,NA,NA,TRBJ2-1,CSDRPSYYNEQFF,TGCAGTGATAGGCCTAGCTACTACAATGAGCAGTTCTTC
TRBV29-1,NA,TRBD2,TRBJ2-6,CSVTAGGTGVNVLTF,TGCAGCGTTACAGCGGGAGGTACTGGGGTCAACGTTCTGACTTTC
TRBV5-1,NA,TRBD2,TRBJ2-5,CASSLVAGRETQYF,TGCGCCAGCAGCTTGGTAGCGGGAAGGGAGACCCAGTACTTC
TRBV20-1,NA,TRBD2,TRBJ2-4,CSASRGGLADKDIQYF,TGCAGTGCTAGTAGGGGGGGACTAGCGGACAAGGACATTCAGTACTTC
TRBV20-1,NA,NA,TRBJ2-3,CSAQYPASEITDTQYF,TGCAGTGCTCAATACCCCGCTAGCGAGATCACAGATACGCAGTATTTT
TRBV5-6,NA,NA,TRBJ2-7,CACSPYEVGVLSEQYF,TGTGCCTGCAGCCCCTACGAAGTGGGAGTTCTGTCCGAGCAGTACTTC
TRBV2,once,TRBD1,TRBJ2-3,CVSSETRAGGGTDTQYF,TGTGTCAGCAGTGAAACCCGTGCAGGGGGAGGCACAGATACGCAGTATTTT
TRBV11-2,NA,NA,TRBJ2-7,CISSLPSIYEQYF,TGTATCAGCAGCTTGCCTAGTATTTACGAGCAGTACTTC
TRBV6-2/TRBV6-3,NA,NA,TRBJ2-7,CASRGWGATYEQYF,TGTGCCAGCCGGGGGTGGGGGGCAACTTACGAGCAGTACTTT
TRBV20-1,NA,NA,TRBJ2-2,CSAGTGRFGDLFF,TGCAGTGCTGGAACAGGGAGGTTCGGGGACCTGTTTTTT
TRBV29-1,few,NA,TRBJ2-7,CSVEKTSGEQYF,TGCAGCGTCGAAAAGACTAGTGGCGAGCAGTACTTC
TRBV20-1,NA,TRBD1,TRBJ1-1,CIAAGTGITEAFF,TGCATAGCTGCTGGGACAGGGATCACTGAAGCCTTCTTT
TRBV7-9,NA,TRBD1,TRBJ2-2,CASTRQGNTGELFF,TGTGCCAGCACCAGACAGGGGAACACCGGGGAGCTGTTTTTT
TRBV11-1,once,TRBD2,TRBJ2-3,CASSLSSGASSDTQYF,TGTGCCAGTAGCTTGAGTAGCGGGGCCAGCTCAGATACGCAGTATTTT
TRBV20-1,NA,NA,TRBJ2-4,CSAIDMSGQLNIKYF,TGCAGTGCTATAGATATGTCCGGGCAACTTAACATTAAGTACTTC
TRBV5-4,NA,NA,TRBJ2-1,CASTRPSCEQFF,TGTGCCAGCACCCGGCCTTCGTGTGAGCAGTTCTTC
TRBV5-5,many,TRBD1,TRBJ1-6,CASSLETGQPNF,TGTGCCAGCAGCTTGGAAACGGGACAGCCTAACTTT
TRBV6-5,many,TRBD2,TRBJ2-1,CASSYIGSPGLAGENEQFF,TGTGCCAGCAGTTACATTGGCAGCCCGGGACTAGCGGGAGAAAATGAGCAGTTCTTC
TRBV28,NA,NA,TRBJ2-3,CATVVAAPNGDTQYF,TGCGCCACCGTAGTAGCGGCCCCCAACGGGGATACGCAGTATTTT
TRBV6-5,NA,TRBD1,TRBJ1-1,CASSKGQGLNTEAFF,TGTGCTAGCAGTAAGGGACAGGGGCTCAACACTGAAGCTTTCTTT
TRBV11-3,NA,NA,TRBJ2-1,CASNLTGSHNEQFF,TGTGCCAGCAACTTAACGGGGAGCCACAATGAGCAGTTCTTC
TRBV19,few,NA,TRBJ1-5,CVSSIDQYQSQHF,TGTGTCAGTAGTATAGATCAGTATCAGTCCCAGCATTTT
TRBV12-3/TRBV12-4,NA,TRBD2,TRBJ2-1,CASTASGTSGSEFF,TGTGCCAGCACTGCCTCTGGGACTAGTGGGAGCGAGTTCTTC
TRBV7-9,NA,NA,TRBJ2-7,CASSRWGSYEQYF,TGTGCCAGCAGCCGGTGGGGGTCCTACGAGCAGTACTTC
TRBV24-1,NA,NA,TRBJ2-7,CATSVAQGHEQYF,TGTGCCACCAGTGTAGCGCAGGGTCACGAGCAATACTTC
TRBV29-1,NA,TRBD1,TRBJ2-7,CSVRQGPEQYF,TGCAGCGTTAGACAGGGACCCGAGCAGTACTTC
TRBV6-5,once,TRBD1,TRBJ2-2,CGSTGGTGVETVELFF,TGTGGCAGCACCGGCGGGACAGGGGTAGAAACCGTGGAGCTGTTTTTT